The T cell receptor (beta chain) described here comes from a study of human T cells and chemical hapten exposure. This sample's time point: healthy volunteer bleed at 6 weeks. Whole blood that had not been fractionated was the source of extracted total RNA. CDR1 MNHEY and CDR2 SVGAGI come from the germline V gene. Trimming pared 0 bases from V and 3 bases from J, leaving 14 bases between. CDR3 length: 16 amino acids. Points on this clonotype: Its antigen is undetermined.

General study points: The number of TCRs above 1 in 1000 frequency did not change after DPC sensitization.

Separate cDNA molecules received unique molecular identifiers, which the library attached to them. One entry per CDR3 protein results from TCRdb running MiXCR on the RACE reads. The repertoire has 70,000 to 95,000 distinct CDR3 sequences, 8.6% of them found once; the top ten carry about 1.8%. This chain joins TRBV6-5 and TRBJ2-5; TRBD2 might be the D (5 bases). This receptor was identified in a female donor in good health. Some clones in this sample may be carry-over from other donors' samples. Sequencing was performed on whole blood. CDR3 nucleotides: TGTGCCAGCAGTTACTCTCGGGGATCGTCTAAAGAGACCCAGTACTTC. Its translation: CASSYSRGSSKETQYF.